These T cell receptor beta chains were read from a single sample in a study of control samples from healthy donors and cancer patients. Libraries were prepared by immunoSEQ multiplex PCR; TCRdb keeps only in-frame clonotypes and omits some of them. Of around 140,000 clones in the sample, around 92% were seen once. The sequenced sample consisted of PBMCs. The receptors were gathered from a man aged 45-60 years with head and neck cancer. CDR3s include the opening cysteine and the closing phenylalanine or tryptophan. Each record gives: J gene, clone size, V gene, D gene, CDR3 DNA, CDR3 protein. The D gene is left open where the match is weak. Expanded clones are given a class, and other clones once, few, many or no size at all.

TRBJ1-3 NA TRBV29-1 NA TGCAGCGTTGATAAGGGCAACTCTGGAAACACCATATATTTT CSVDKGNSGNTIYF
TRBJ2-5 NA TRBV27 TRBD2 TGTGCCAGCAGCGCCCGGGGAGGGGCCCAAGAGACCCAGTACTTC CASSARGGAQETQYF
TRBJ2-3 NA TRBV5-4 TRBD2 TGTGCCAGCAGCTTCCTAGCGGGAGCGAGCACAGATACGCAGTATTTT CASSFLAGASTDTQYF
TRBJ2-5 NA TRBV11-2 TRBD2 TGTGCCAGCAGAATTAATCATAGCGGGGGTCAAGAGACCCAGTACTTC CASRINHSGGQETQYF
TRBJ2-1 NA TRBV29-1 TRBD2 TGCAGCGTTGAAGACTCGCTCCAAGCGGGAGGGCAGTTCTTC CSVEDSLQAGGQFF
TRBJ2-5 NA TRBV5-6 NA TGTGCCAGCAGCTTGGGGGGCAGGGTGACGGAGACCCAGTACTTC CASSLGGRVTETQYF
TRBJ2-5 NA TRBV18 TRBD2 TGTGCCAGCTCACCACTCCCAGCGGGGGCCAGTGAGACCCAGTACTTC CASSPLPAGASETQYF
TRBJ2-7 once TRBV27 NA TGTGCCACCCGGCAGGGCGGACTAAACTACGAGCAGTACTTC CATRQGGLNYEQYF
TRBJ1-2 few TRBV21-1 NA TGTGCCAGCAGCACGTGGGACAGGCAAGACTATGGCTACACCTTC CASSTWDRQDYGYTF
TRBJ2-6 NA TRBV2 NA TGTGCCAGCAGCCTTCCCCAGGGGAGGGGTTCTGGGGCCAACGTCCTGACTTTC CASSLPQGRGSGANVLTF
TRBJ2-1 NA TRBV6-1 NA TGTGCCAGCACCGCAGGCAGTATAGATGAGCAGTTCTTC CASTAGSIDEQFF
TRBJ1-2 NA TRBV4-1 TRBD1 TGCGCCAGCAGCCAAGCCGACAGGGGAGGGAGCTATGGTAACTATGGCTACACCTTC CASSQADRGGSYGNYGYTF
TRBJ2-5 NA TRBV30 TRBD2 TGTGCCTGGAGTGTAGGCGGGGGGCGGTGGGGGCAAGAGACCCAGTACTTC CAWSVGGGRWGQETQYF
TRBJ2-1 NA TRBV5-4 NA TGTGCCAGCAGCTTGGACTCCTACAATGAGCAGTTCTTC CASSLDSYNEQFF
TRBJ2-7 many TRBV5-1 NA TGCGCCAGCAGCTTGGCCGTAGGATTCTCCTACGAGCAGTACTTC CASSLAVGFSYEQYF
TRBJ1-1 once TRBV6-6 NA TGTGCCAGCAGTTACATAGGGACTAACACTGAAGCTTTCTTT CASSYIGTNTEAFF
TRBJ1-5 NA TRBV6-5 NA TGTGCCAGCAGCCCCGGACAGACTTATCAGCCCCAGCATTTT CASSPGQTYQPQHF
TRBJ2-1 NA TRBV5-1 NA TGCGCCAGCAGCTTGGGGGTCAATGAGCAGTTCTTC CASSLGVNEQFF